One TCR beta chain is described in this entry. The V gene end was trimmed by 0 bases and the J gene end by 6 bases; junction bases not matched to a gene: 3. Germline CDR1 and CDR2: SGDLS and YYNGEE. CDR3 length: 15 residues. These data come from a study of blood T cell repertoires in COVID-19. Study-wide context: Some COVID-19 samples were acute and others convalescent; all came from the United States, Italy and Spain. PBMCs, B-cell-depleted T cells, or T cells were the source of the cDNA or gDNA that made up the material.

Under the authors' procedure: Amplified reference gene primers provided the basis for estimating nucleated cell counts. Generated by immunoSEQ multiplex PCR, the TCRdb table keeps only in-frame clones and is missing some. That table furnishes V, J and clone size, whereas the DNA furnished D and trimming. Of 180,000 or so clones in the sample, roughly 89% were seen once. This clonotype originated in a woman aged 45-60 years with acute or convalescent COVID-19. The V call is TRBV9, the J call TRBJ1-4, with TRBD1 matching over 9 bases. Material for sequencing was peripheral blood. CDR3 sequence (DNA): TGTGCCAGCAGCGTAGGGGACAGGGCGTATGAAAAACTGTTTTTT. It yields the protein CASSVGDRAYEKLFF.